Listed here is a single T cell receptor (beta chain). Its antigen remains unidentified. The sample comes from a study of T-cell memory formation after mild COVID-19. Study-wide points: Researchers report contracting CD4+ clones mostly in CM and EM, with CD8+ clones in EMRA. Prior to infection, memory already included some responding clones, suggesting cross-reactive memory joined. Clones that contracted from day 15 to 85 had balanced CD4/CD8; later expanders were CD4+ biased.

Constant-segment primers were used for 5'RACE, and the resulting TCR alpha and TCR beta cDNA libraries carried sample barcodes and UMIs. TCRdb passed the 5' RACE reads through MiXCR, listing each CDR3 protein once. The data show 200,000 to 250,000 distinct CDR3 sequences, 25% to 35% seen once. The TCR was taken from an adult woman who had mild COVID-19 (a few samples of this study predate the infection). Cell type and time point are not known. Material for sequencing was PBMCs or a T cell subset sorted from them (not recorded which).

Written as DNA, the CDR3 is TGTGCCAGCAGCTACGACTTAAGCCCCTACAATGAGCAGTTCTTC. This sequence encodes CASSYDLSPYNEQFF. This chain connects TRBV7-2 to TRBJ2-1, with unresolved D. Germline CDR1 and CDR2: SGHTA and FQGNSA. The CDR3 is 15 amino acids. Trimming took off 4 bases at V and 2 bases at J, with 12 bases between the two ends. The variable domain in full, completed from reference TRBV7-2 and TRBJ2-1, reads GAGVSQSPSNKVTEKGKDVELRCDPISGHTALYWYRQSLGQGLEFLIYFQGNSAPDKSGLPSDRFSAERTGGSVSTLTIQRTQQEDSAVYLCASSYDLSPYNEQFFGPGTRLTVL.